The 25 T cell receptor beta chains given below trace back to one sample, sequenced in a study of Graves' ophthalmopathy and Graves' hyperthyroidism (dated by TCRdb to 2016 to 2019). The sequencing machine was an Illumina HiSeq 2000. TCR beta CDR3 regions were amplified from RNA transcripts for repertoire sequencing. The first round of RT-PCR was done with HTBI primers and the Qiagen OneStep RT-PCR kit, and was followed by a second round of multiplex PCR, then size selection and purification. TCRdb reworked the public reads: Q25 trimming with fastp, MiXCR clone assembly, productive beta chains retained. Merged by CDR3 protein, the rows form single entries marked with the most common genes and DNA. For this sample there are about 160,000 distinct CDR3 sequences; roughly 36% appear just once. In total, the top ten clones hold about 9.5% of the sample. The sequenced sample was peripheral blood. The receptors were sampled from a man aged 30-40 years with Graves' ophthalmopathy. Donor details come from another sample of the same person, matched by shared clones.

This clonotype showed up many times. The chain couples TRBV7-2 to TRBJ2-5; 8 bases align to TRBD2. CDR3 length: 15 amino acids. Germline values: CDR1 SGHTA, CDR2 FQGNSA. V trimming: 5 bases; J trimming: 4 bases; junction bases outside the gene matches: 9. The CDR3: CASSLRTSMRETQYF. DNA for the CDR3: TGTGCCAGCAGCCTCCGGACTAGCATGAGAGAGACCCAGTACTTC.

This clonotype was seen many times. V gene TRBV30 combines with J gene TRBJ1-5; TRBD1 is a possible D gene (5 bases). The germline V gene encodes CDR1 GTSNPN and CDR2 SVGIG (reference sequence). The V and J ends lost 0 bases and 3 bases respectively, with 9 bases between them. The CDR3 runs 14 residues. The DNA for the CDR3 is TGTGCCTGGAGTGTGGGACTGTTCAATCAGCCCCAGCATTTT. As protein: CAWSVGLFNQPQHF.

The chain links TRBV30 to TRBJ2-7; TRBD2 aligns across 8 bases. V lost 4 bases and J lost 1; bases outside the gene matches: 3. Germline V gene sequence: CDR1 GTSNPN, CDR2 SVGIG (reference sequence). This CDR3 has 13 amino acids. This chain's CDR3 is CAWKSGGSYEQYF. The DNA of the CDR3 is TGTGCCTGGAAGTCGGGAGGGTCCTACGAGCAGTACTTC.

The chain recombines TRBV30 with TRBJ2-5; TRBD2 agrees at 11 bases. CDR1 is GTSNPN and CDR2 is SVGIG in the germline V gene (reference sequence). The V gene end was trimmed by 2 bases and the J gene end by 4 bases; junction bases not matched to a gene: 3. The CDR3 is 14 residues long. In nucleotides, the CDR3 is TGTGCCTGGAGTAACGGACTAGCGGGAGAGACCCAGTACTTC. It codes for CAWSNGLAGETQYF. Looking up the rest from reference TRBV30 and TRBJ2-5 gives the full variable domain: SQTIHQWPATLVQPVGSPLSLECTVEGTSNPNLYWYRQAAGRGLQLLFYSVGIGQISSEVPQNLSASRPQDRQFILSSKKLLLSDSGFYLCAWSNGLAGETQYFGPGTRLLVL.

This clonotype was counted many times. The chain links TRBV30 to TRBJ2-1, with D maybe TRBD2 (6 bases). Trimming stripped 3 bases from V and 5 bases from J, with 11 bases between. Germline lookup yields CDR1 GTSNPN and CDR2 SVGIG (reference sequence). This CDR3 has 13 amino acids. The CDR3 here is CAWRGWGDNEQFF. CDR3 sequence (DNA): TGTGCCTGGAGGGGTTGGGGGGACAATGAGCAGTTCTTC.

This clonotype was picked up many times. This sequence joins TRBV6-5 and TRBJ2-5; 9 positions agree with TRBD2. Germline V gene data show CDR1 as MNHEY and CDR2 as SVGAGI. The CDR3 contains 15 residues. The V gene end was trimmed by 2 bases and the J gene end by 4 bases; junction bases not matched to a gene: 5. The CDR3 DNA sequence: TGTGCCAGCAGTTACATTAGCGGGAGTGGAGAGACCCAGTACTTC. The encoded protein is CASSYISGSGETQYF.

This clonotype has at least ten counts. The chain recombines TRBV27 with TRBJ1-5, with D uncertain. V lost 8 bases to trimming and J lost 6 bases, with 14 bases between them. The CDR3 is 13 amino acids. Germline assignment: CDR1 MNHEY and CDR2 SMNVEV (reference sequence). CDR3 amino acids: CASSGSGLQPQHF. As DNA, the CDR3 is TGTGCCAGCTCGGGGAGCGGGCTTCAGCCCCAGCATTTT.

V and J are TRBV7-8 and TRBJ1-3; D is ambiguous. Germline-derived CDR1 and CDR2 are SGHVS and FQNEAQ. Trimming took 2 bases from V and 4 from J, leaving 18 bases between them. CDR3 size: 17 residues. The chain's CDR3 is CASSLSAGRVSGNTIYF. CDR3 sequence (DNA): TGTGCCAGCAGCTTATCGGCGGGGAGGGTGAGCGGAAACACCATATATTTT. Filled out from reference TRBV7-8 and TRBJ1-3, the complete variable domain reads GAGVSQSPRYKVAKRGQDVALRCDPISGHVSLFWYQQALGQGPEFLTYFQNEAQLDKSGLPSDRFFAERPEGSVSTLKIQRTQQEDSAVYLCASSLSAGRVSGNTIYFGEGSWLTVV.

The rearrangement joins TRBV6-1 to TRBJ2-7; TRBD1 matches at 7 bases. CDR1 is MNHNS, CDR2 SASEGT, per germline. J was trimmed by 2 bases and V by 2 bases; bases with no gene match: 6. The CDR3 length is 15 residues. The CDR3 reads CASSERDRSPYEQYF. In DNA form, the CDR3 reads TGTGCCAGCAGTGAACGGGACAGATCCCCCTACGAGCAGTACTTC.

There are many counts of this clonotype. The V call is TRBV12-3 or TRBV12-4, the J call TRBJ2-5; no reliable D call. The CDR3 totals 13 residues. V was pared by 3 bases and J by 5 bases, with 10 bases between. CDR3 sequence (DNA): TGTGCCAGCAGTTTTGCCGGGCGGGAGACCCAGTACTTC. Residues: CASSFAGRETQYF.

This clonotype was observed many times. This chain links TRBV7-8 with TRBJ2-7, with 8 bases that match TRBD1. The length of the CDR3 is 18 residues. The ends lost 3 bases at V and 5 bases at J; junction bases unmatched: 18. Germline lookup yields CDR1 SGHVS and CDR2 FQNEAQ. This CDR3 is CASSLGLDASGQGHEQYF. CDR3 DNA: TGTGCCAGCAGCTTGGGGTTAGACGCCTCCGGACAGGGCCACGAGCAGTACTTC.

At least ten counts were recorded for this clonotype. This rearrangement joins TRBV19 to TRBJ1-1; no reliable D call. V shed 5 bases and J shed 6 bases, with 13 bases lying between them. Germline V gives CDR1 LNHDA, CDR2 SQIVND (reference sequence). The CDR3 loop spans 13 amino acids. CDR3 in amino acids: CASSATETAEAFF. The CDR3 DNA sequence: TGTGCCAGTAGTGCTACGGAGACCGCTGAAGCTTTCTTT.

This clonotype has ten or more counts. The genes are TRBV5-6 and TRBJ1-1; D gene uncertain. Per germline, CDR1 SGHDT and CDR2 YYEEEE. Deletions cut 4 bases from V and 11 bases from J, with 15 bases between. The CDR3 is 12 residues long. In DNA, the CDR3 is TGTGCCAGCAGCGTCACCGGGAACCCCGCTTTCTTT. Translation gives CASSVTGNPAFF.

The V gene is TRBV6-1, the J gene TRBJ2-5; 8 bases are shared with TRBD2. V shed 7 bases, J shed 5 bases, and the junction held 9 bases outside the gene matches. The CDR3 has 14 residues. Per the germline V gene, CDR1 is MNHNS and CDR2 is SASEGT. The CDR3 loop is CASKEPGGTETQYF. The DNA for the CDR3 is TGTGCCAGCAAAGAGCCGGGAGGGACGGAGACCCAGTACTTC.

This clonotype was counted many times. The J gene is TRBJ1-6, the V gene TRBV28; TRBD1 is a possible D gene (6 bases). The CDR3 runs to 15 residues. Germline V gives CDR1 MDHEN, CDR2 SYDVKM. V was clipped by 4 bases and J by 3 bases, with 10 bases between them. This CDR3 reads CASSSRGGYNSPLHF. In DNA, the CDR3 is TGTGCCAGCAGTTCCAGGGGCGGCTATAATTCACCCCTCCACTTT.

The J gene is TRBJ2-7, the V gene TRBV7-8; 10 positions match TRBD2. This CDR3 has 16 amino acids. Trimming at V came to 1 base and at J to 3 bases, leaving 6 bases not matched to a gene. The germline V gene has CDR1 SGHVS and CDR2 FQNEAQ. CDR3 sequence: CASSLGPSGSLYEQYF. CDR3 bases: TGTGCCAGCAGCTTAGGTCCTAGCGGGAGTCTCTACGAGCAGTACTTC.

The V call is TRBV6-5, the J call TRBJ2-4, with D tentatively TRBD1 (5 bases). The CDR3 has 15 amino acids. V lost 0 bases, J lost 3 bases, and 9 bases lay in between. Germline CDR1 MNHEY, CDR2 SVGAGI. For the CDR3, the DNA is TGTGCCAGCAGTTACTCTCAGGGCGGCAAAAACATTCAGTACTTC. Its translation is CASSYSQGGKNIQYF.

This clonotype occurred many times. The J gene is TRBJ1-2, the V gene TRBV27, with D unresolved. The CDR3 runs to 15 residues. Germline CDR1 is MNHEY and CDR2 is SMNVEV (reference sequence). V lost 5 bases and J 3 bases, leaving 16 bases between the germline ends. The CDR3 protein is CASSTRTGSDYGYTF. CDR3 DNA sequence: TGTGCCAGCAGTACCAGGACGGGGTCGGACTATGGCTACACCTTC.

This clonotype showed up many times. The CDR3 sequence is CATSAGRETQYF. The CDR3 DNA sequence: TGTGCCACCAGTGCGGGGCGGGAGACCCAGTACTTC. The gene calls are TRBV24-1 and TRBJ2-5, with D possibly called TRBD1 or TRBD2 (5 bases each). This CDR3 comprises 12 residues. The germline CDR1 and CDR2 sequences are KGHDR and SFDVKD. Between the trimmed V and J ends, which lost 5 bases and 5 bases, there was a span of 8 bases.

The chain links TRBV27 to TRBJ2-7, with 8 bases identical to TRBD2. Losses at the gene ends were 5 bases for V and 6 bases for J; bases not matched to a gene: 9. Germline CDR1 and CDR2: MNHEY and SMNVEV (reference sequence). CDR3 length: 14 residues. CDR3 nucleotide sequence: TGTGCCAGCAGTGGAGCGGGAGAACTCCTCGAGCAGTACTTC. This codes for CASSGAGELLEQYF.

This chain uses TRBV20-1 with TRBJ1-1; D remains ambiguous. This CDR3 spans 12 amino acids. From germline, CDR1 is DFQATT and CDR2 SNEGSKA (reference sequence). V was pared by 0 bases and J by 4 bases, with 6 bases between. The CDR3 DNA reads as TGCAGTGCTAGAGAGGGCAGCACTGAAGCTTTCTTT. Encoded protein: CSAREGSTEAFF.

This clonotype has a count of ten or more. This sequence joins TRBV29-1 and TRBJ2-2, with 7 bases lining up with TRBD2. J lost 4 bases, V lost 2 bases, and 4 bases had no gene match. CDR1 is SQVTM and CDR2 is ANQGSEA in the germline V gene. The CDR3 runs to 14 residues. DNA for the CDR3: TGCAGCGTTGAACCCGGGGAGGGCACCGGGGAGCTGTTTTTT. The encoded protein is CSVEPGEGTGELFF.

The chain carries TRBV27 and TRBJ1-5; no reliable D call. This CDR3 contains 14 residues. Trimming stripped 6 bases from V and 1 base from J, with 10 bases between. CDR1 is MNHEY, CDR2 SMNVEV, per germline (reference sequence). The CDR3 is CASSFTESNQPQHF. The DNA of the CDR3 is TGTGCCAGCAGCTTCACAGAGAGCAATCAGCCCCAGCATTTT.

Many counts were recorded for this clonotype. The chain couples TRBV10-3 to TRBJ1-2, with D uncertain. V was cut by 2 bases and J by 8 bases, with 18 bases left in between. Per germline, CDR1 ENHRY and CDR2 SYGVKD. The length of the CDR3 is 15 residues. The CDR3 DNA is TGTGCCATCAGTGAGACCCTTTGGGAGGTAGTCGGCTACACCTTC. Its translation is CAISETLWEVVGYTF.

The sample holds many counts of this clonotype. CDR3 protein: CASSLTRDSGSSVGYTF. CDR3 DNA sequence: TGTGCCAGCAGCTTAACTCGGGACAGCGGGTCTAGTGTTGGCTACACCTTC. The V and J genes are TRBV11-2 and TRBJ1-2; 7 bases map to TRBD1. V trimming: 2 bases; J trimming: 7 bases; junction bases outside the gene matches: 16. Per germline, CDR1 SGHAT and CDR2 FQNNGV. There are 17 residues in the CDR3.